Listed here are 12 T cell receptor beta chains from one sample, sequenced in a study of T cell responses to AZD1222 COVID-19 vaccine. Assay: immunoSEQ multiplex PCR; the TCRdb copy retains only in-frame clones and omits some. This sample carries 130,000 or so clones, approximately 90% of them seen once, and the ten largest clones take under 4.5%. The sequences come from peripheral blood, collected 28 days after the second AZD1222 dose. Source of these receptors: an adult who received the AZD1222 COVID-19 vaccine.

This chain uses TRBV9 with TRBJ1-3; unclear D gene. The CDR3 is made up of 12 amino acids. V was pared by 4 bases and J by 3 bases, with 5 bases between. Germline V gene sequence: CDR1 SGDLS, CDR2 YYNGEE. In nucleotides, the CDR3 is TGTGCCAGCAGCTCCAATGGAAACACCATATATTTT. Protein: CASSSNGNTIYF. The full variable domain, completed using reference TRBV9 and TRBJ1-3, is DSGVTQTPKHLITATGQRVTLRCSPRSGDLSVYWYQQSLDQGLQFLIQYYNGEERAKGNILERFSAQQFPDLHSELNLSSLELGDSALYFCASSSNGNTIYFGEGSWLTVV.

The V call is TRBV5-1, the J call TRBJ2-1; the D gene is possibly TRBD1 (8 bases). V dropped 4 bases and J dropped 5 bases, with 19 bases sitting between them. The CDR3 has 16 residues. Germline loops: CDR1 SGHRS, CDR2 YFSETQ. This CDR3 is CASSRTGGGWDNEQFF. The CDR3 DNA reads as TGCGCCAGCAGCCGAACAGGGGGAGGGTGGGACAATGAGCAGTTCTTC. The full variable domain, with the rest looked up from reference TRBV5-1 and TRBJ2-1, is KAGVTQTPRYLIKTRGQQVTLSCSPISGHRSVSWYQQTPGQGLQFLFEYFSETQRNKGNFPGRFSGRQFSNSRSEMNVSTLELGDSALYLCASSRTGGGWDNEQFFGPGTRLTVL.

The rearrangement links TRBV5-1 to TRBJ2-7; 7 nucleotides match TRBD1. This CDR3 has 16 residues. Trimming at V came to 0 bases and at J to 3 bases, leaving 9 bases not matched to a gene. Germline CDR1 reads SGHRS; CDR2 reads YFSETQ. The CDR3 nucleotides read TGCGCCAGCAGCTTGGTTTTTGGGACAGATGTCTACGAGCAGTACTTC. Protein: CASSLVFGTDVYEQYF.

The chain uses TRBV13 and TRBJ2-7, with D perhaps given as TRBD1 or TRBD2 (5 bases each). The V gene's germline CDR1 is PRHDT and CDR2 FYEKMQ (reference sequence). There are 16 residues in the CDR3. V lost 0 bases and J lost 3, with 15 bases in between. The CDR3 loop reads CASSLGLRDPRYEQYF. In DNA, the CDR3 is TGTGCCAGCAGCTTAGGCCTCAGGGACCCACGCTACGAGCAGTACTTC.

This rearrangement joins TRBV4-3 to TRBJ2-2; D uncertain. The CDR3 totals 19 residues. Trimming stripped 0 bases from V and 4 bases from J, with 21 bases between. Germline-derived CDR1 and CDR2 are LGHNA and YSLEER. DNA of the CDR3: TGCGCCAGCAGCCAAGAAATTACGGCTCACGGCTTTATCACCGGGGAGCTGTTTTTT. Translating gives CASSQEITAHGFITGELFF.

The V gene is TRBV4-2, the J gene TRBJ2-1, with 7 bases aligning to TRBD1. CDR3 length: 16 amino acids. The V segment lost 1 base and the J segment 6 bases; nucleotides outside the gene matches: 9. CDR1 is LGHNA and CDR2 is YNFKEQ in the germline V gene. DNA for the CDR3: TGTGCCAGCAGCCAAGTACGTCAGGGGGTAGCCAATGAGCAGTTCTTC. Residues: CASSQVRQGVANEQFF.

This clone was seen a handful of times. The genes are TRBV9 and TRBJ1-2, with a possible D match to TRBD1 (6 bases). CDR3 length: 15 residues. The germline CDR1 and CDR2 sequences are SGDLS and YYNGEE. V was shortened by 3 bases and J by 8 bases, with 20 bases between the two germline ends. The CDR3 region has the DNA TGTGCCAGCAGCGCCCACAGGGAAGGAATTGGCGGCTACACCTTC. Protein: CASSAHREGIGGYTF.

This CDR3 reads CSWTSPNTGELFF. In nucleotides, the CDR3 is TGCAGCTGGACTAGCCCGAACACCGGGGAGCTGTTTTTT. The rearrangement uses TRBV29-1 and TRBJ2-2; 8 bases are a match to TRBD2. The V gene's germline CDR1 is SQVTM and CDR2 ANQGSEA. Trimming removed 8 bases from V and 0 bases from J; junction bases left unmatched: 2. The CDR3 consists of 13 residues.

This chain links TRBV11-2 with TRBJ2-2; perhaps TRBD2 as D (7 bases). Per germline, CDR1 SGHAT and CDR2 FQNNGV. The V end was cut by 8 bases, the J end by 4 bases, with 17 bases between. The CDR3 sequence is 15 residues long. The CDR3 region has the DNA TGTGCCAGCCGCGGGTGGGGGGGGCGCACCGGGGAGCTGTTTTTT. This gives the protein CASRGWGGRTGELFF.

The rearrangement uses TRBV29-1 and TRBJ1-1, with a tentative D call TRBD1 (6 bases). This CDR3 spans 11 amino acids. Trimming pared 4 bases from V and 6 bases from J, leaving 9 bases between. In germline, CDR1 is SQVTM, CDR2 ANQGSEA. The CDR3 DNA is TGCAGCGTTGGGGGGGGCGCTGAAGCTTTCTTT. This translates into CSVGGGAEAFF. Filled out from reference TRBV29-1 and TRBJ1-1, the complete variable domain reads SAVISQKPSRDICQRGTSLTIQCQVDSQVTMMFWYRQQPGQSLTLIATANQGSEATYESGFVIDKFPISRPNLTFSTLTVSNMSPEDSSIYLCSVGGGAEAFFGQGTRLTVV.

This clone was seen a few times. V is TRBV5-1 and J is TRBJ1-6; D gene uncertain. This CDR3 is 14 amino acids long. Deletions cut 4 bases from V and 9 bases from J, with 14 bases between. Germline CDR1 and CDR2: SGHRS and YFSETQ. In DNA form, the CDR3 reads TGCGCCAGCAGCCAAGGACCCGCTGGTTCACCCCTCCACTTT. It codes for CASSQGPAGSPLHF.

The V call is TRBV25-1, the J call TRBJ1-2, with 8 bases lining up with TRBD1. The germline CDR1 and CDR2 sequences are MGHDK and SYGVNS. The CDR3 has 14 residues. V shed 6 bases, J shed 8 bases, and the junction held 11 bases outside the gene matches. In DNA form, the CDR3 reads TGTGCCAGCAGAGGGACAGGAGGAGGTCGGGGCTACACCTTC. Its protein product is CASRGTGGGRGYTF.